A single sample gave rise to the 25 T cell receptor beta chains below, sequenced in a study of blood T cell repertoires in COVID-19. Sequencing used immunoSEQ multiplex PCR; TCRdb keeps in-frame clones, though not all of them. The data hold 60,000 to 90,000 clones, with roughly 87% observed a single time. The material sequenced was peripheral blood. The receptor source for this set is a woman of 80 years or more with active or convalescent COVID-19.

The chain is built from TRBV28 and TRBJ2-7; tentative D call: TRBD1 (5 bases). The length of the CDR3 is 15 residues. Trimming shortened V by 0 bases and J by 1 base, and 10 bases separated the two germline ends. The germline gives CDR1 MDHEN, CDR2 SYDVKM. The CDR3 region is CASSLWTAKSYEQYF. Written as DNA, the CDR3 is TGTGCCAGCAGTTTATGGACAGCGAAGTCCTACGAGCAGTACTTC.

The genes are TRBV7-9 and TRBJ2-5; TRBD1 agrees at 8 bases. The CDR3 runs 18 residues. V lost 1 base, J lost 4 bases, and 14 bases stayed unmatched. CDR1 is SEHNR, CDR2 FQNEAQ, per germline (reference sequence). The CDR3 bases are TGTGCCAGCAGCTTAGGTTTCAGTAGGACAGGGTATCCAGAGACCCAGTACTTC. Encoded protein: CASSLGFSRTGYPETQYF.

J is TRBJ2-5 and V is TRBV2; D is ambiguous. Deletions cut 5 bases from V and 4 bases from J, with 11 bases between. CDR3 length: 13 residues. The germline gives CDR1 SNHLY, CDR2 FYNNEI. Here the CDR3 reads CASSSEPRETQYF. The DNA of the CDR3 is TGTGCCAGCAGTTCCGAGCCCCGAGAGACCCAGTACTTC.

There are a few counts of this clone. The rearrangement joins TRBV6-4 to TRBJ1-6; 10 bases are shared with TRBD1. Germline V lookup: CDR1 MRHNA, CDR2 SNTAGT. The V gene end was trimmed by 6 bases and the J gene end by 7 bases; junction bases not matched to a gene: 3. CDR3 length: 14 residues. CDR3 nucleotides: TGTGCCAGCAGCGTGGACAGGGGGAATTCACCCCTCCACTTT. This translates into CASSVDRGNSPLHF.

The V gene is TRBV28, the J gene TRBJ1-1; no firm D call. The V end was cut by 4 bases, the J end by 6 bases, with 21 bases between. This CDR3 is built from 16 residues. Germline lookup yields CDR1 MDHEN and CDR2 SYDVKM. Written as DNA, the CDR3 is TGTGCCAGCAGTTACACTCTCGAGAAGGGAGGCGCTGAAGCTTTCTTT. It is translated as CASSYTLEKGGAEAFF.

V is TRBV6-1 and J is TRBJ1-3; TRBD1 aligns across 8 bases. V lost 3 bases and J lost 3; bases outside the gene matches: 4. Germline loops: CDR1 MNHNS, CDR2 SASEGT. The CDR3 is made up of 15 amino acids. In DNA form, the CDR3 reads TGTGCCAGCAGTGAGCCAGGGGGCGGTGGAAACACCATATATTTT. Its protein is CASSEPGGGGNTIYF.

This rearrangement joins TRBV5-1 to TRBJ2-1; 7 bases fit TRBD1. Germline V lookup: CDR1 SGHRS, CDR2 YFSETQ. V shed 4 bases, J shed 5 bases, and the junction held 6 bases outside the gene matches. This CDR3 spans 14 amino acids. CDR3 in DNA: TGCGCCAGCAGCCTAAGACAGGGCCACAATGAGCAGTTCTTC. This sequence encodes CASSLRQGHNEQFF.

The rearrangement links TRBV28 to TRBJ1-2, with TRBD1 identical over 9 bases. The CDR3 covers 15 residues. From germline, CDR1 is MDHEN and CDR2 SYDVKM. V was clipped by 1 base and J by 7 bases; unmatched bases: 7. For the CDR3, the DNA is TGTGCCAGCAGTTTATTCACAGGGGGCGCTGGTGGCTACACCTTC. Encoded protein: CASSLFTGGAGGYTF.

The chain joins TRBV6-5 to TRBJ2-1, with D possibly TRBD2 on 6 matching bases. Germline V lookup: CDR1 MNHEY, CDR2 SVGAGI. Trimming took 4 bases from V and 8 from J, leaving 18 bases between them. The CDR3 contains 15 residues. For the CDR3, the DNA is TGTGCCAGCAGTTGGGAACTAGCAGGCGTGGATGAGCAGTTCTTC. It is translated as CASSWELAGVDEQFF.

The rearrangement links TRBV18 to TRBJ1-1; 11 bases map to TRBD1. The CDR3 has 15 amino acids. Germline trimming cut 2 bases from V and 4 bases from J; bases unmatched to any gene: 3. Germline V gene sequence: CDR1 KGHSH, CDR2 LQKENI. For the CDR3, the DNA is TGTGCCAGCTCACCAATCGGACAGGGGGCCACTGAAGCTTTCTTT. Translation: CASSPIGQGATEAFF.

The sample holds one count of this clone. The rearrangement links TRBV3-1 (or the pseudogene TRBV3-2) to TRBJ2-7, with TRBD1 matching 8 bases. V was pared by 1 base and J by 6 bases, with 5 bases of the junction left unmatched. The CDR3 covers 14 residues. Germline loops: CDR1 LGHDT, CDR2 YNNKEL (reference sequence). The CDR3 nucleotides are TGTGCCAGCAGCCAAGCCCGGGGGACAGGCGAGCAGTACTTC. This codes for CASSQARGTGEQYF.

V usage is TRBV5-1 and J usage is TRBJ2-7; no firm D call. Trimming shortened V by 1 base and J by 2 bases, and 16 bases separated the two germline ends. Germline V lookup: CDR1 SGHRS, CDR2 YFSETQ. The CDR3 is 16 residues long. CDR3 residues: CASSLRSTPLTYEQYF. The CDR3 DNA is TGCGCCAGCAGCTTGCGTAGTACTCCCTTGACCTACGAGCAGTACTTC. The whole variable domain, remainder taken from reference TRBV5-1 and TRBJ2-7, is KAGVTQTPRYLIKTRGQQVTLSCSPISGHRSVSWYQQTPGQGLQFLFEYFSETQRNKGNFPGRFSGRQFSNSRSEMNVSTLELGDSALYLCASSLRSTPLTYEQYFGPGTRLTVT.

The CDR3 coding sequence is TGTGCCAGCATGACGGACAGCCTACAAGAGACCCAGTACTTC. This codes for CASMTDSLQETQYF. The rearrangement links TRBV2 to TRBJ2-5; TRBD1 is a possible D gene (6 bases). This CDR3 comprises 14 residues. Germline V gives CDR1 SNHLY, CDR2 FYNNEI. The V and J ends lost 7 bases and 2 bases respectively, with 14 bases between them.

The V gene is TRBV7-2, the J gene TRBJ1-5, with 7 positions matching TRBD1. Germline lookup yields CDR1 SGHTA and CDR2 FQGNSA. The J segment lost 3 bases and the V segment lost 4 bases, leaving 6 bases of the junction unmatched. This CDR3 comprises 15 residues. The DNA of the CDR3 is TGTGCCAGCAGCTCAGATGGGACAGACAATCAGCCCCAGCATTTT. It is translated as CASSSDGTDNQPQHF.

J is TRBJ2-1 and V is TRBV6-5, with 10 bases that match TRBD1. V gave up 0 bases and J gave up 9 bases; unmatched junction bases: 5. The CDR3 runs to 15 residues. Germline V gene sequence: CDR1 MNHEY, CDR2 SVGAGI. CDR3 sequence (DNA): TGTGCCAGCAGTTACTCCGGGACAGGGGTGGGTGAGCAGTTCTTC. Translation: CASSYSGTGVGEQFF.

The chain has TRBV6-5 and TRBJ2-2, with 8 bases aligning to TRBD1. J was trimmed by 7 bases and V by 2 bases; bases with no gene match: 3. This CDR3 region has 14 residues. Germline values: CDR1 MNHEY, CDR2 SVGAGI. The chain's CDR3 is CASSYPGTGGELFF. The CDR3 nucleotides read TGTGCCAGCAGTTACCCTGGGACAGGCGGGGAGCTGTTTTTT.

This sequence joins TRBV11-2 and TRBJ2-1; 13 bases fit TRBD2. Unmatched junction bases numbered 17, after V lost 5 bases and J lost 7 bases. This CDR3 has 19 amino acids. Germline V CDR1 and CDR2: SGHAT, FQNNGV. The CDR3 bases are TGTGCCAGCAGCCCCAGGGGGCCTCCCTTGACTAGCGGGAGGAATGAGCAGTTCTTC. Translating gives CASSPRGPPLTSGRNEQFF.

The chain recombines TRBV7-9 with TRBJ2-1; D is undetermined. Germline V lookup: CDR1 SEHNR, CDR2 FQNEAQ (reference sequence). The CDR3 is 14 amino acids. V lost 5 bases to trimming and J lost 4 bases, with 12 bases between them. CDR3 in DNA: TGTGCCAGCAGCCCTCCGCCACAGTACAATGAGCAGTTCTTC. As protein: CASSPPPQYNEQFF.

The rearrangement joins TRBV5-1 to TRBJ2-3; TRBD2 matches at 9 bases. The CDR3 is 15 residues long. Germline V gene lookup returns CDR1 SGHRS and CDR2 YFSETQ. The J segment lost 4 bases and the V segment lost 2 bases, leaving 5 bases of the junction unmatched. As DNA, the CDR3 is TGCGCCAGCAGCTTCGCTAGCGGGGCGGCAGATACGCAGTATTTT. It codes for CASSFASGAADTQYF.

This chain links TRBV28 with TRBJ1-2, with a possible D match to TRBD1 (6 bases). The V end was cut by 8 bases, the J end by 4 bases, with 8 bases between. The germline CDR1 and CDR2 sequences are MDHEN and SYDVKM. The length of the CDR3 is 11 residues. CDR3 sequence reads: CASGGAYGYTF. CDR3 DNA sequence: TGTGCCAGCGGGGGGGCCTATGGCTACACCTTC.

The rearrangement links TRBV18 to TRBJ2-3, with D possibly being TRBD2 (5 bases). Trimming took off 2 bases at V and 0 bases at J, with 9 bases between the two ends. CDR3 length: 15 residues. In germline, CDR1 is KGHSH, CDR2 LQKENI. The CDR3 DNA reads TGTGCCAGCTCACCATCCCCGGGGAGCACAGATACGCAGTATTTT. Translation: CASSPSPGSTDTQYF.

The chain employs TRBV7-2 and TRBJ2-7, with TRBD1 matching over 9 bases. The junction had 1 base not matched to a gene; V was cut back by 3 bases and J by 1 base. The CDR3 length is 14 residues. The germline gives CDR1 SGHTA, CDR2 FQGNSA. The DNA of the CDR3 is TGTGCCAGCAGCTTTGGACAGGGGTCCTACGAGCAGTACTTC. Its translation is CASSFGQGSYEQYF.

The V and J genes are TRBV7-2 and TRBJ1-6; 9 bases align to TRBD1. The germline CDR1 and CDR2 sequences are SGHTA and FQGNSA. The CDR3 has 14 residues. V lost 5 bases, J lost 11 bases, and 7 bases stayed unmatched. The CDR3, as DNA: TGTGCCAGCAGCCAATTACAGGGGGCAGCACCCCTCCACTTT. As protein: CASSQLQGAAPLHF.

V and J are TRBV27 and TRBJ2-7; 8 nucleotides match TRBD2. Germline trimming cut 1 base from V and 2 bases from J; bases unmatched to any gene: 10. This CDR3 is built from 17 residues. The germline V gene has CDR1 MNHEY and CDR2 SMNVEV (reference sequence). The CDR3: CASSLFAQAGATYEQYF. CDR3 nucleotide sequence: TGTGCCAGCAGTTTATTCGCCCAAGCGGGGGCCACCTACGAGCAGTACTTC.

This rearrangement joins TRBV28 to TRBJ2-6; possibly TRBD2 for D (7 bases). The CDR3 has 16 amino acids. The V end was cut by 6 bases, the J end by 1 base, with 13 bases between. The V gene's germline CDR1 is MDHEN and CDR2 SYDVKM. Here the CDR3 reads CASRRGGASGANVLTF. Here the CDR3 DNA reads TGTGCCAGCAGGCGCGGGGGCGCATCTGGGGCCAACGTCCTGACTTTC.